This T cell receptor beta chain was observed in a study of shared T cell receptors in the human thymus. Measured with immunoSEQ multiplex PCR; TCRdb has only the in-frame clones, and not every one. This table has 720,000 or so clones, roughly 88% appearing once. V lost 1 base, J lost 3 bases, and 15 bases lay in between. Germline V CDR1 and CDR2: MGHRA, YSYEKL. The CDR3 is 16 residues long. This clone was seen once. This sample was shared with a second study, whose subject was human thymus T cells. That paper states: The sample donors, healthy Finnish infants, were having corrective surgery for congenital heart defects. Thymus was obtained from resections taken during corrective heart surgery. What related research reported was that thymic repertoires overlapped highly among unrelated individuals.

This receptor was taken from a girl under two years old with a congenital heart defect. The chain combines TRBV4-1 with TRBJ1-1, with a weak D call TRBD1 (5 bases). Sequencing was carried out using thymocytes. The CDR3 reads CASSQVGGAKDTEAFF. CDR3 nucleotide sequence: TGCGCCAGCAGCCAAGTGGGTGGGGCAAAGGACACTGAAGCTTTCTTT.